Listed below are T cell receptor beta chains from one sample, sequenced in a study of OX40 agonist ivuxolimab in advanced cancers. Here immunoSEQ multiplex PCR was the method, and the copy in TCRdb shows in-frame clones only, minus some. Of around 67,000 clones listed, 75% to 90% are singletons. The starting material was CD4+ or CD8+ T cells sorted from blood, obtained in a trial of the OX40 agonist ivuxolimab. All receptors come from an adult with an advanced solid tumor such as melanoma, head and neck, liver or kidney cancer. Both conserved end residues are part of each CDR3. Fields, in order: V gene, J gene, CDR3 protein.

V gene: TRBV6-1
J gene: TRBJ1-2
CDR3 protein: CASSEYSGATNYGYTF

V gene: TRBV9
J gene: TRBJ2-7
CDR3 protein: CASSVGQGSYYEQYF

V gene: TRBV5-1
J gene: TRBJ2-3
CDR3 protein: CASSFSGTDTQYF

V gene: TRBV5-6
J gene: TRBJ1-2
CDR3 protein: CASNPGLGYGYTF

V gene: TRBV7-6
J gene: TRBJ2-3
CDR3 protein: CASSLAGTGGTDTQYF

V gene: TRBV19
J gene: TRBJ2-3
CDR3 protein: CASRIRQGGTDTQYF

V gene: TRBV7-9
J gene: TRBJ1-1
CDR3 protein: CASSNEGFRTEAFF

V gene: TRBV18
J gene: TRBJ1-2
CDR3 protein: CASSPGGNGYTF

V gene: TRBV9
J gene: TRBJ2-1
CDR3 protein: CASSVGGGTPNEQFF

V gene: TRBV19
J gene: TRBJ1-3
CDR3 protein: CASSPGGSGNTIYF

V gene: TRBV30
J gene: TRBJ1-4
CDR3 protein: CAWSIWGWSNEKLFF

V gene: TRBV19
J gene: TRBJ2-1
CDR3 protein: CASSTHRGRSEQFF

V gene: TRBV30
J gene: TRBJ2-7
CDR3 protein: CAWSVGGQGLLSPYEQYF

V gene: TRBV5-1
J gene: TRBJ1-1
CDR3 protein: CASSLISRANTEAFF

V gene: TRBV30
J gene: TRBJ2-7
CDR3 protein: CAVGDYEQYF

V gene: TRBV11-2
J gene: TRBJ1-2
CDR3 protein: CASSSEFYGYTF

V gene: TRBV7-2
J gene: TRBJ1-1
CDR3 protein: CASSIDRAYTEAFF

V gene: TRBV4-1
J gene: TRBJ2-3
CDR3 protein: CASSQGNDRDTQYF

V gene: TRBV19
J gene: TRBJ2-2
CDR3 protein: CASSFPGQGVRELFF

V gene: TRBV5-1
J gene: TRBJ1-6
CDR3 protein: CASSPGMGQLSSYNSPLHF

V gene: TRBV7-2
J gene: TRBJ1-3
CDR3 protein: CASSPAGSGNTIYF

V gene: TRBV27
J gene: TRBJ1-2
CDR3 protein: CASSGRTGADGYTF

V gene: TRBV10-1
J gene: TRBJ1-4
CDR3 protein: CASTGTDQTNEKLFF

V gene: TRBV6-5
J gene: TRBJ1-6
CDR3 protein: CASSYKAADSPLHF

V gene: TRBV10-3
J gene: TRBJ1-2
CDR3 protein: CAISEDRNYGYTF

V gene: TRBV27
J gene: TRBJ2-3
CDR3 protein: CASSLTGQSTDTQYF

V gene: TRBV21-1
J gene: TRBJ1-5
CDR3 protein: CASSFHRESQPQHF

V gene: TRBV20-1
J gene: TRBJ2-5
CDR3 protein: CSARVETQYF

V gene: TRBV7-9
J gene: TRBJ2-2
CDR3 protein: CASRRSTSGGGDTGELFF

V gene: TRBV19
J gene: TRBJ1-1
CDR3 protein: CASSPRGRGTEAFF

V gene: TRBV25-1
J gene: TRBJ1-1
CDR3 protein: CASSPSTGAAEAFF

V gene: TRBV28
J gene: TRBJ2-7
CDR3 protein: CASTPSRDYTYEQYF

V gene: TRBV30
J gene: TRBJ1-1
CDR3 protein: CAWKRLTEAFF

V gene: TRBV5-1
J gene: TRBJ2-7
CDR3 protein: CASSLVTGGNEQYF

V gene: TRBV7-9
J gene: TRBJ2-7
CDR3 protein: CASSLGSQGRTYEQYF

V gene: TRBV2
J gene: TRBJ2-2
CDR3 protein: CASSVGQGYTGELFF

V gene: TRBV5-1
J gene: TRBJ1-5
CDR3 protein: CASSEGQSSNQPQHF

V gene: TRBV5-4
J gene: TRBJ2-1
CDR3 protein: CASSLSGGGNEQFF

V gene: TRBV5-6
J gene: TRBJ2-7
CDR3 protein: CASSVSGGYINEQYF

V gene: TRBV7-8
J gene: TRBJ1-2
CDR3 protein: CASSSIHGGGPYGYTF

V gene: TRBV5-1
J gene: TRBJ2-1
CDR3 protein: CASSFSSRGEQFF

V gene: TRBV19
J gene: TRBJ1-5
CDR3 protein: CASEPGQGNQPQHF